This T cell receptor (beta chain) originates from a study of blood T cell repertoires in COVID-19. Per the original methods: Amplifying reference gene primers gave estimates of nucleated cell counts. Here immunoSEQ multiplex PCR was the method, and the copy in TCRdb shows in-frame clones only, minus some. V and J calls and clone size are given by that table; D and trimming were obtained from the DNA. There are approximately 470,000 clones in the sample; around 85% occur only once, and under 4% lies in the top ten. The V segment lost 0 bases and the J segment 8 bases; nucleotides outside the gene matches: 7. Germline V gene data show CDR1 as LNHNV and CDR2 as YYDKDF (reference sequence). This CDR3 has 16 residues.

This TCR came from a human donor in a cohort sampled during active COVID-19. The sequencing sample was made of peripheral blood. The J gene is TRBJ2-1, the V gene TRBV15, with 10 bases that match TRBD2. DNA for the CDR3: TGTGCCACCAGCAGAGAGGCTAGCGGGAGAGACGATGAGCAGTTCTTC. This codes for CATSREASGRDDEQFF.